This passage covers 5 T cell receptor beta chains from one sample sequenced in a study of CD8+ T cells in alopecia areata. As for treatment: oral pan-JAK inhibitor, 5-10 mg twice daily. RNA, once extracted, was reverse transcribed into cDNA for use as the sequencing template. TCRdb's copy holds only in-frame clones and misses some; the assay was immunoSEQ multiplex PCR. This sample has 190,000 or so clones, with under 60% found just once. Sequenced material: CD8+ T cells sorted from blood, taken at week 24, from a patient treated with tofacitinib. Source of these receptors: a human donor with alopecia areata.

The CDR3 loop reads CASSFRRASNTEAFF. The CDR3 DNA reads TGTGCCAGCAGTTTCCGACGGGCCAGCAACACTGAAGCTTTCTTT. The V gene is TRBV6-5, the J gene TRBJ1-1; D remains ambiguous. The CDR3 is made up of 15 amino acids. The V and J ends lost 4 bases and 2 bases respectively, with 14 bases between them. Germline CDR1 reads MNHEY; CDR2 reads SVGAGI.

The CDR3 DNA reads as TGTGCCAGTGGGACGGGGAACACTGAAGCTTTCTTT. Translation: CASGTGNTEAFF. The genes are TRBV19 and TRBJ1-1, with D possibly TRBD1 on 5 matching bases. With 8 bases removed from V and 1 base from J, the gap between germline ends came to 8 bases. Germline assignment: CDR1 LNHDA and CDR2 SQIVND (reference sequence). The CDR3 length is 12 residues.

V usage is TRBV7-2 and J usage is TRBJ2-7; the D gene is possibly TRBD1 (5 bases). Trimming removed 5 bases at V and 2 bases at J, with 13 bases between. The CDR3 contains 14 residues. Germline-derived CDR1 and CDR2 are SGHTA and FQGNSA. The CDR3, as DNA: TGTGCCAGCAGCCCCTATCAGGGTACCTACGAGCAGTACTTC. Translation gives CASSPYQGTYEQYF.

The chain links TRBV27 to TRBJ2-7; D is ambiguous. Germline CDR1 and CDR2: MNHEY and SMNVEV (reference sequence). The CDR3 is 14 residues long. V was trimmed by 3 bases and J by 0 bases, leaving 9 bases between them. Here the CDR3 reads CASSLGPISYEQYF. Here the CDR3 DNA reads TGTGCCAGCAGTTTGGGTCCGATCTCCTACGAGCAGTACTTC.

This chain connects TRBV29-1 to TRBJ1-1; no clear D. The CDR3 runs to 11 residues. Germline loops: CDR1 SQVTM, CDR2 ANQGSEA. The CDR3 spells CGCVVLGEAFF. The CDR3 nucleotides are TGCGGGTGCGTGGTCCTGGGTGAAGCTTTCTTT. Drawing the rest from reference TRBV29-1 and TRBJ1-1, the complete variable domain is SAVISQKPSRDICQRGTSLTIQCQVDSQVTMMFWYRQQPGQSLTLIATANQGSEATYESGFVIDKFPISRPNLTFSTLTVSNMSPEDSSIYLCGCVVLGEAFFGQGTRLTVV.